This TCR beta chain is from a study of early T cells in non-severe SARS-CoV-2 infection. TCRdb called the 5' RACE reads again in MiXCR, with one record for every CDR3 protein. Among about 59,000 distinct CDR3 sequences listed, 13% were seen once. The sequenced sample was whole blood, obtained at baseline. This TCR was sampled from an adult who was a healthcare worker with PCR-confirmed SARS-CoV-2 infection or an uninfected control (not recorded which).

This chain's CDR3 is CASSQTTARNEKLFF. The CDR3 bases are TGTGCCAGCAGCCAGACGACAGCCCGGAATGAAAAACTGTTTTTT. The rearrangement joins TRBV7-9 to TRBJ1-4, with TRBD1 as a possible D gene (5 bases). There are 15 residues in the CDR3. The V gene's germline CDR1 is SEHNR and CDR2 FQNEAQ (reference sequence). Trimming shortened V by 5 bases and J by 5 bases, and 15 bases separated the two germline ends.